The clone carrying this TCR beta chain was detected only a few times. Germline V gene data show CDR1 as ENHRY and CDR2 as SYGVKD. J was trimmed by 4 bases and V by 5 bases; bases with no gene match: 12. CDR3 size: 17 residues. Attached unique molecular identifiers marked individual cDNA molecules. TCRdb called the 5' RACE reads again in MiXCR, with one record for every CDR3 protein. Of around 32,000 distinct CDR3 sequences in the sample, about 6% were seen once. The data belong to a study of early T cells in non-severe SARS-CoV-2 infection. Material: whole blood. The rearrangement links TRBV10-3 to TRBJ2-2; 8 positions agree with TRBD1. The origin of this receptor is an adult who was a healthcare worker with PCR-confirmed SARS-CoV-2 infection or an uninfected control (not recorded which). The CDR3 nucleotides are TGTGCCATCAGTCCGAACTTCGGACAGGGTTTCACCGGGGAGCTGTTTTTT. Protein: CAISPNFGQGFTGELFF.